The 20 T cell receptor beta chains listed next were all sequenced from one sample in a study of cytomegalovirus exposure and HLA in healthy donors. Primers included in the PCR were 60 Vbeta and 13 Jbeta primers. The repertoire was sequenced with immunoSEQ multiplex PCR; TCRdb's copy has only in-frame clones and lacks some. Of roughly 240,000 clones listed, roughly 82% were seen once; the top ten hold 5.4%. The source material was PBMCs. The receptors here all came from a woman aged 40-49 years in good health and CMV-seropositive.

The chain links TRBV7-9 to TRBJ2-3; 10 nucleotides align to TRBD1. J lost 6 bases, V lost 3 bases, and 3 bases had no gene match. Germline-derived CDR1 and CDR2 are SEHNR and FQNEAQ (reference sequence). The CDR3 is made up of 14 amino acids. The CDR3: CASSFDRGLDTQYF. The CDR3 nucleotides are TGTGCCAGCAGCTTCGACAGGGGGCTGGATACGCAGTATTTT.

The gene calls are TRBV7-2 and TRBJ2-7; 7 bases match TRBD2. With V trimmed by 4 bases and J by 6 bases, 12 bases remained unmatched. From germline, CDR1 is SGHTA and CDR2 FQGNSA. This CDR3 comprises 15 residues. The CDR3 loop is CASSSGLVRGGEQYF. CDR3 bases: TGTGCCAGCAGCTCCGGACTAGTGAGAGGAGGCGAGCAGTACTTC.

The chain couples TRBV4-2 to TRBJ1-4, with D maybe TRBD1 (5 bases). With 3 bases removed from V and 8 bases from J, the gap between germline ends came to 16 bases. The CDR3 is 15 residues long. Germline V CDR1 and CDR2: LGHNA, YNFKEQ. Written as DNA, the CDR3 is TGTGCCAGCAGCCAGGAGGTCTGGGGGGACGAAAAACTGTTTTTT. This encodes CASSQEVWGDEKLFF.

The chain combines TRBV29-1 with TRBJ2-1; 9 bases match TRBD2. Unmatched junction bases numbered 3, after V lost 7 bases and J lost 2 bases. CDR3 length: 13 residues. CDR1 and CDR2 (germline): SQVTM, ANQGSEA. The CDR3 DNA reads as TGCAGCGCCGCGGGGGGGGCCTACAATGAGCAGTTCTTC. This translates into CSAAGGAYNEQFF.

The CDR3: CASSYFGGRIMETQYF. CDR3 sequence (DNA): TGTGCCAGCAGTTATTTCGGGGGGAGAATAATGGAGACCCAGTACTTC. The chain carries TRBV6-9 and TRBJ2-5; 7 nucleotides agree with TRBD2. The CDR3 runs to 16 residues. The germline V gene encodes CDR1 MNHGY and CDR2 SVAAGI. V dropped 1 base and J dropped 5; count of bases not matched to a gene: 10.

The chain carries TRBV9 and TRBJ2-1; 9 positions match TRBD2. The CDR3 is 16 residues long. The germline V gene encodes CDR1 SGDLS and CDR2 YYNGEE. The ends lost 4 bases at V and 3 bases at J; junction bases unmatched: 8. CDR3 nucleotides: TGTGCCAGCAGCCATAAACAAGCGGGAGGCTACAATGAGCAGTTCTTC. Encoded protein: CASSHKQAGGYNEQFF. The entire variable domain, with the rest obtained from reference TRBV9 and TRBJ2-1, is as follows: DSGVTQTPKHLITATGQRVTLRCSPRSGDLSVYWYQQSLDQGLQFLIQYYNGEERAKGNILERFSAQQFPDLHSELNLSSLELGDSALYFCASSHKQAGGYNEQFFGPGTRLTVL.

The rearrangement uses TRBV5-4 and TRBJ2-7; a weak D match, TRBD1 (6 bases). The germline V gene encodes CDR1 SGHNT and CDR2 YYREEE (reference sequence). Trimming shortened V by 0 bases and J by 7 bases, and 11 bases separated the two germline ends. CDR3 size: 13 residues. The CDR3 DNA is TGTGCCAGCAGCTTGGAACAGGGTGAGGAGCAGTACTTC. Translation gives CASSLEQGEEQYF.

This sequence joins TRBV7-6 and TRBJ2-5; the match to TRBD1 covers 12 bases. The trim removed 5 bases at V and 5 bases at J, leaving 18 bases unmatched. The CDR3 has 19 residues. The germline V gene encodes CDR1 SGHVS and CDR2 FNYEAQ. This CDR3 is CASSRSRPGQGAVGETQYF. In nucleotides, the CDR3 is TGTGCCAGCAGCAGATCCCGACCGGGACAGGGGGCGGTTGGGGAGACCCAGTACTTC.

V gene TRBV6-6 combines with J gene TRBJ1-5, with a possible D match to TRBD1 (5 bases). This CDR3 has 15 amino acids. V was clipped by 0 bases and J by 7 bases, with 13 bases between them. CDR1 and CDR2 (germline): MNHNY, SVGAGI (reference sequence). The CDR3 region has the DNA TGTGCCAGCAGTTACTCGATAGGGGATGGGCAGCCCCAGCATTTT. This sequence encodes CASSYSIGDGQPQHF.

This chain connects TRBV14 to TRBJ1-2, with D unclear. Per germline, CDR1 SGHDN and CDR2 FVKESK. The V end was cut by 4 bases, the J end by 0 bases, with 6 bases between. This CDR3 has 13 residues. In DNA form, the CDR3 reads TGTGCCAGCAGCCCCAGTACTAACTATGGCTACACCTTC. Amino acid sequence: CASSPSTNYGYTF.

This clone appeared once. The chain links TRBV19 to TRBJ1-5; 10 bases fit TRBD1. Germline V lookup: CDR1 LNHDA, CDR2 SQIVND (reference sequence). With 4 bases clipped from V and 2 bases from J, the junction kept 8 bases outside the gene matches. This CDR3 has 17 residues. The CDR3 DNA sequence: TGTGCCAGTAGTACGGACAGGGGGAGGGTAGGCAATCAGCCCCAGCATTTT. Protein sequence: CASSTDRGRVGNQPQHF.

V gene TRBV7-3 combines with J gene TRBJ2-3; TRBD2 matches at 8 bases. Per the germline V gene, CDR1 is SGHTA and CDR2 is FQGTGA. CDR3 length equals 16 residues. V shed 2 bases and J 5 bases; nucleotides not matched to a gene: 9. CDR3 loop: CASSLGFGGGQDTQYF. The CDR3 DNA reads TGTGCCAGCAGCTTAGGTTTCGGGGGGGGCCAAGATACGCAGTATTTT.

V and J are TRBV6-5 and TRBJ1-1; perhaps TRBD1 as D (5 bases). V lost 2 bases and J lost 7, with 17 bases in between. Germline values: CDR1 MNHEY, CDR2 SVGAGI. The CDR3 consists of 15 residues. CDR3 residues: CASSYNGAGISEAFF. The CDR3 DNA reads TGTGCCAGCAGTTACAATGGGGCTGGTATCAGTGAAGCTTTCTTT.

The V and J genes are TRBV19 and TRBJ2-7; D is uncertain. Germline lookup yields CDR1 LNHDA and CDR2 SQIVND (reference sequence). The V end was cut by 0 bases, the J end by 2 bases, with 5 bases between. This CDR3 spans 13 amino acids. The CDR3 nucleotides are TGTGCCAGTAGTATAGATCTCCCCTACGAGCAGTACTTC. Protein: CASSIDLPYEQYF. Complete variable domain (other parts from reference TRBV19 and TRBJ2-7): DGGITQSPKYLFRKEGQNVTLSCEQNLNHDAMYWYRQDPGQGLRLIYYSQIVNDFQKGDIAEGYSVSREKKESFPLTVTSAQKNPTAFYLCASSIDLPYEQYFGPGTRLTVT.

This sequence joins TRBV9 and TRBJ2-1; D unresolved. The CDR3 has 12 residues. CDR1 and CDR2 (germline): SGDLS, YYNGEE. The ends were cut back, 4 bases at V and 8 bases at J, with 10 bases in the middle. CDR3 nucleotides: TGTGCCAGCAGCTCGATAAGAGATGAGCAGTTCTTC. This translates into CASSSIRDEQFF. Complete variable domain (other parts from reference TRBV9 and TRBJ2-1): DSGVTQTPKHLITATGQRVTLRCSPRSGDLSVYWYQQSLDQGLQFLIQYYNGEERAKGNILERFSAQQFPDLHSELNLSSLELGDSALYFCASSSIRDEQFFGPGTRLTVL.

This clone was seen once. The CDR3: CASSLNGATNEKLFF. In nucleotides, the CDR3 is TGTGCCAGCAGCTTAAACGGGGCAACTAATGAAAAACTGTTTTTT. The chain employs TRBV7-2 and TRBJ1-4, with D hard to call. Germline CDR1 is SGHTA and CDR2 is FQGNSA. The CDR3 runs 15 residues. V lost 2 bases and J 0 bases, leaving 7 bases between the germline ends.

The rearrangement uses TRBV18 and TRBJ1-3; D is possibly TRBD1 (6 bases). Trimming removed 4 bases at V and 7 bases at J, with 14 bases between. The CDR3 consists of 14 residues. Germline V gene sequence: CDR1 KGHSH, CDR2 LQKENI. The CDR3 region has the DNA TGTGCCAGCTCACTACAGGGACCGGAGAACACCATATATTTT. The encoded protein is CASSLQGPENTIYF. Full variable domain (remainder filled in from reference TRBV18 and TRBJ1-3): NAGVMQNPRHLVRRRGQEARLRCSPMKGHSHVYWYRQLPEEGLKFMVYLQKENIIDESGMPKERFSAEFPKEGPSILRIQQVVRGDSAAYFCASSLQGPENTIYFGEGSWLTVV.

The J gene is TRBJ2-7, the V gene TRBV5-6; D is possibly TRBD1 (6 bases). The CDR3 length is 12 residues. V lost 7 bases and J 3 bases, leaving 11 bases between the germline ends. Germline CDR1 and CDR2: SGHDT and YYEEEE. Here the CDR3 reads CASAQQGYEQYF. In DNA form, the CDR3 reads TGTGCCAGCGCCCAACAGGGCTACGAGCAGTACTTC.

The chain is built from TRBV7-2 and TRBJ1-6, with D tentatively TRBD1 (5 bases). CDR3 size: 14 residues. CDR1 SGHTA and CDR2 FQGNSA come from the germline V gene. V was trimmed by 2 bases and J by 9 bases, leaving 11 bases between them. The CDR3 is CASSLQGSSSPLHF. In nucleotides, the CDR3 is TGTGCCAGCAGCTTACAGGGAAGTAGTTCACCCCTCCACTTT. Looking up the rest from reference TRBV7-2 and TRBJ1-6 gives the full variable domain: GAGVSQSPSNKVTEKGKDVELRCDPISGHTALYWYRQSLGQGLEFLIYFQGNSAPDKSGLPSDRFSAERTGGSVSTLTIQRTQQEDSAVYLCASSLQGSSSPLHFGNGTRLTVT.

The gene calls are TRBV2 and TRBJ1-3; D unresolved. The CDR3 extends over 14 amino acids. The germline V and J ends were trimmed by 3 bases and 1 base, with 7 bases remaining between them. Germline lookup yields CDR1 SNHLY and CDR2 FYNNEI. DNA for the CDR3: TGTGCCAGCAGTGAGGCCTTATCTGGAAACACCATATATTTT. It codes for CASSEALSGNTIYF.